The 8 T cell receptor beta chains below were found in one sample sequenced in a study of control samples from healthy donors and cancer patients. Clones were read by immunoSEQ multiplex PCR, and TCRdb kept only the in-frame ones, dropping some. The table records 63,000 or so clones, 89% of them present only once. The sample taken for sequencing was PBMCs. These receptor sequences come from a man aged 55 to 70 with colorectal cancer.

The genes are TRBV4-2 and TRBJ2-3; D ambiguous. Trimming removed 3 bases at V and 7 bases at J, with 8 bases between. CDR3 size: 12 residues. Germline V gives CDR1 LGHNA, CDR2 YNFKEQ. CDR3 in amino acids: CASSQDMNTQYF. The CDR3 DNA reads as TGTGCCAGCAGCCAGGATATGAATACGCAGTATTTT.

The V call is TRBV11-3, the J call TRBJ2-5; D not certain. Germline lookup yields CDR1 SGHNT and CDR2 YENEEA. The V and J ends lost 5 bases and 2 bases respectively, with 15 bases between them. The CDR3 totals 15 residues. This CDR3 reads CASSHVHPWQETQYF. CDR3 coding DNA: TGTGCCAGCAGCCACGTCCATCCGTGGCAAGAGACCCAGTACTTC.

The CDR3 reads CAGRQGVKEGYTF. The DNA for the CDR3 is TGTGCCGGCCGACAGGGGGTGAAGGAGGGCTACACCTTC. The chain uses TRBV2 and TRBJ1-2; 9 bases are shared with TRBD1. This CDR3 region has 13 residues. The V gene end was trimmed by 11 bases and the J gene end by 8 bases; junction bases not matched to a gene: 12. Per the germline V gene, CDR1 is SNHLY and CDR2 is FYNNEI. The whole variable domain, remainder taken from reference TRBV2 and TRBJ1-2, is EPEVTQTPSHQVTQMGQEVILRCVPISNHLYFYWYRQILGQKVEFLVSFYNNEISEKSEIFDDQFSVERPDGSNFTLKIRSTKLEDSAMYFCAGRQGVKEGYTFGSGTRLTVV.

The V gene is TRBV7-6, the J gene TRBJ1-1; possibly TRBD1 for D (6 bases). The CDR3 is made up of 18 amino acids. Trimming left V 2 bases short and J 1 base short, with 20 bases between. CDR1 and CDR2 (germline): SGHVS, FNYEAQ. The CDR3 loop reads CASSLNSWGGYENTEAFF. As DNA, the CDR3 is TGTGCCAGCAGCTTAAACTCCTGGGGGGGCTACGAGAACACTGAAGCTTTCTTT.

V is TRBV5-6 and J is TRBJ2-7, with a tentative D call TRBD1 (6 bases). Germline assignment: CDR1 SGHDT and CDR2 YYEEEE. The CDR3 length is 13 residues. V gave up 6 bases and J gave up 2 bases, with 12 bases separating them. Written as DNA, the CDR3 is TGTGCCAGCACACTCCAGGGGACCTACGAGCAGTACTTC. It specifies CASTLQGTYEQYF.

V and J are TRBV28 and TRBJ1-2; TRBD1 matches 9 bases. The CDR3 covers 12 residues. With V trimmed by 8 bases and J by 7 bases, 5 bases remained unmatched. CDR1 is MDHEN, CDR2 SYDVKM, per germline. The CDR3 DNA sequence: TGTGCCAGCCTAACAGGGGGCTCTGGCTACACCTTC. Residues: CASLTGGSGYTF.

This chain uses TRBV2 with TRBJ2-5; D gene uncertain. Trimming removed 5 bases at V and 4 bases at J, with 20 bases between. Germline V gene lookup returns CDR1 SNHLY and CDR2 FYNNEI. The length of the CDR3 is 16 residues. The CDR3 region is CASSTGYEELRETQYF. The CDR3 nucleotides are TGTGCCAGCAGTACGGGCTACGAGGAACTACGAGAGACCCAGTACTTC.

Note on this clone: The junction departs from the called germline gene at one end, perhaps through a read error. This chain uses TRBV18 with TRBJ1-1, with D possibly TRBD1 on 6 matching bases. CDR3 length: 14 residues. The germline V gene encodes CDR1 KGHSH and CDR2 LQKENI. The CDR3 loop is CASSPQGGDTEAFF. The CDR3 coding sequence is TGTGCCAGCTCTCCACAGGGTGGGGACACTGAAGCTTTCTTT.